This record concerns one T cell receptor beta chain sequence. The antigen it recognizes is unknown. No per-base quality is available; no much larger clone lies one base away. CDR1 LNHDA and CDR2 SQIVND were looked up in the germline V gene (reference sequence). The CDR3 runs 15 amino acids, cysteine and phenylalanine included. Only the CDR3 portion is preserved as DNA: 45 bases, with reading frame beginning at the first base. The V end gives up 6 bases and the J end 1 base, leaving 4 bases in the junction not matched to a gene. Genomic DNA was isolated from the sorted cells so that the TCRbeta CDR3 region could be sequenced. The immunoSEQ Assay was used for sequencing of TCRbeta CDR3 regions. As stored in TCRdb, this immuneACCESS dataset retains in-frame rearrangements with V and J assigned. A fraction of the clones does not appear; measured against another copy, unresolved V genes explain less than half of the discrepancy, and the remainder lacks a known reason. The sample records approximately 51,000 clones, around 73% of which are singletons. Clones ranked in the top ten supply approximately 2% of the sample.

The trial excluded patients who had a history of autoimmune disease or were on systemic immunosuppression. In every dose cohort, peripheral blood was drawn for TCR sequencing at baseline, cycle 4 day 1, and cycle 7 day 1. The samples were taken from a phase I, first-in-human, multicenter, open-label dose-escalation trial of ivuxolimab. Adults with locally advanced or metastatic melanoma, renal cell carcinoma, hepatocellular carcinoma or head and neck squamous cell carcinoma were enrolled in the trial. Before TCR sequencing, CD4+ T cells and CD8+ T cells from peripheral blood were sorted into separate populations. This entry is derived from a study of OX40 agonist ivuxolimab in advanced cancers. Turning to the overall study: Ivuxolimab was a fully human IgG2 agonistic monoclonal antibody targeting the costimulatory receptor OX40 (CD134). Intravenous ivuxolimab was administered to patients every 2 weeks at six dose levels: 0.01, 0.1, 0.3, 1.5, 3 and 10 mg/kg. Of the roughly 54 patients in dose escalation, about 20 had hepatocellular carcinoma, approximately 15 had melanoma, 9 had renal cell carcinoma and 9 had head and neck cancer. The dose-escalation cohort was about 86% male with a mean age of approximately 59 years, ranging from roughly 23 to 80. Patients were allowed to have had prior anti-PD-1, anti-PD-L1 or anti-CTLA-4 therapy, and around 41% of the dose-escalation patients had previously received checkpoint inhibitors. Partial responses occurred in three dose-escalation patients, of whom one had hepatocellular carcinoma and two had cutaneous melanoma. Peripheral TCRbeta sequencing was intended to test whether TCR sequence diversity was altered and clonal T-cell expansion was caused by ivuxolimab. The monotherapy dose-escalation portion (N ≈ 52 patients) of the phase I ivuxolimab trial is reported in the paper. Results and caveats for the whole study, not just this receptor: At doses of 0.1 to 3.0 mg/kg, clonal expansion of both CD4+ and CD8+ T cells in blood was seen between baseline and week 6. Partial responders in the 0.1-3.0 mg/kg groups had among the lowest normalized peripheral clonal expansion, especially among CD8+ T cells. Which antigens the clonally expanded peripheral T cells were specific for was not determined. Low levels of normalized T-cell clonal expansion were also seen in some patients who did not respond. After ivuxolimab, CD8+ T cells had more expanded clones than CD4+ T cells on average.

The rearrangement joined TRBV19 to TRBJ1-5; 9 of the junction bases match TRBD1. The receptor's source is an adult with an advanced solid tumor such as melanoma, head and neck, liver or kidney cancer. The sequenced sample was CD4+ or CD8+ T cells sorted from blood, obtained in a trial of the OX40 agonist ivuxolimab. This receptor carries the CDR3 CASRTGGTSNQPQHF. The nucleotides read TGTGCCAGTAGAACAGGGGGCACGAGCAATCAGCCCCAGCATTTT.